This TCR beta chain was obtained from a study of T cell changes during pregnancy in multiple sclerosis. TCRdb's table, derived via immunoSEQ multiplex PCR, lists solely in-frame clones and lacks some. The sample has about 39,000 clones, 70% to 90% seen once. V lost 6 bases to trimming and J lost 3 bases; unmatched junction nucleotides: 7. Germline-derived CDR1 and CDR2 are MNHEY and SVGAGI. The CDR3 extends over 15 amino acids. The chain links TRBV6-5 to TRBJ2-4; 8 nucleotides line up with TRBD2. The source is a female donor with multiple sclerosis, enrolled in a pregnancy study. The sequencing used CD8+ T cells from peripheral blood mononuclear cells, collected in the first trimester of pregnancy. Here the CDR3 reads CASRPRGVDKNIQYF. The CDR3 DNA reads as TGTGCCAGCAGACCGCGGGGGGTCGACAAAAACATTCAGTACTTC.